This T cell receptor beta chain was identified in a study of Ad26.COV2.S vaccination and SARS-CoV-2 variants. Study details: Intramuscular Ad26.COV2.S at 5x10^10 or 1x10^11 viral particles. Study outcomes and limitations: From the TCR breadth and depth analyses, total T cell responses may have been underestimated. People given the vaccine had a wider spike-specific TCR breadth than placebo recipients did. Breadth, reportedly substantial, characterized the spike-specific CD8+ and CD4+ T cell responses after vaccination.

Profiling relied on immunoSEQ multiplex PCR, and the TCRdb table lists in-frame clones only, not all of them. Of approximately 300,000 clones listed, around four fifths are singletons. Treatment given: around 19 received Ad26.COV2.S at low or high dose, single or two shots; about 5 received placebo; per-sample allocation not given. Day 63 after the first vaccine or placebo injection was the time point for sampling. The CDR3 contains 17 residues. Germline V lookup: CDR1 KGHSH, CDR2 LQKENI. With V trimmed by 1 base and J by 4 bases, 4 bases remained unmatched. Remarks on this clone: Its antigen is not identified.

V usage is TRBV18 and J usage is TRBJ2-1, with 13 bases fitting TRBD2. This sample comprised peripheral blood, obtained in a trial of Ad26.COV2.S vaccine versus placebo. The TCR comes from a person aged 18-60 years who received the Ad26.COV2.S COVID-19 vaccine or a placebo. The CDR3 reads CASSPLGLAGVYNEQFF. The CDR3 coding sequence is TGTGCCAGCTCACCACTCGGACTAGCGGGGGTTTACAATGAGCAGTTCTTC.